The 29 T cell receptor beta chains in this list originate from one sample, sequenced in a study of T cells in localized non-small cell lung cancer. Sequencing used immunoSEQ multiplex PCR; TCRdb keeps in-frame clones, though not all of them. Found here are 10,000 to 13,000 clones, around half of them singletons; the top ten hold more than 4%. The sequenced sample was lymph node tissue, obtained before any cancer treatment. Source of these receptors: a woman aged 40-70 years with stage II squamous cell lung carcinoma.

The gene calls are TRBV9 and TRBJ1-1, with 9 bases aligning to TRBD1. CDR1 and CDR2 from the germline V gene are SGDLS and YYNGEE. The CDR3 consists of 12 residues. With V trimmed by 7 bases and J by 5 bases, 3 bases remained unmatched. CDR3 bases: TGTGCCAGCGACAGGGGGTATACTGAAGCTTTCTTT. It translates to CASDRGYTEAFF.

This chain joins TRBV19 and TRBJ1-1; D unclear. CDR1 is LNHDA and CDR2 is SQIVND in the germline V gene (reference sequence). The CDR3 loop spans 16 amino acids. Trimming removed 2 bases at V and 0 bases at J, with 13 bases between. CDR3 DNA sequence: TGTGCCAGTAGTATATTAAGGACGAGCTTGAACACTGAAGCTTTCTTT. This encodes CASSILRTSLNTEAFF.

The chain has TRBV28 and TRBJ2-7; 7 nucleotides align to TRBD2. CDR3 length: 15 residues. Per germline, CDR1 MDHEN and CDR2 SYDVKM. V trimming: 2 bases; J trimming: 5 bases; junction bases outside the gene matches: 9. The CDR3 spells CASSLSRRGNNEQYF. Here the CDR3 DNA reads TGTGCCAGCAGTTTAAGTCGGCGGGGGAACAACGAGCAGTACTTC.

The V and J genes are TRBV19 and TRBJ2-1; perhaps TRBD2 as D (5 bases). Germline V gives CDR1 LNHDA, CDR2 SQIVND (reference sequence). The V and J ends lost 3 bases and 7 bases respectively, with 28 bases between them. This CDR3 has 19 residues. The CDR3 sequence is CASSMRRGQARDGGNEQFF. The DNA of the CDR3 is TGTGCCAGTAGTATGAGACGAGGGCAAGCTCGAGATGGTGGGAATGAGCAGTTCTTC. Based on the CDR3 plus reference TRBV19 and TRBJ2-1, the full variable domain is DGGITQSPKYLFRKEGQNVTLSCEQNLNHDAMYWYRQDPGQGLRLIYYSQIVNDFQKGDIAEGYSVSREKKESFPLTVTSAQKNPTAFYLCASSMRRGQARDGGNEQFFGPGTRLTVL.

The chain links TRBV29-1 to TRBJ1-1, with TRBD1 as a possible D gene (6 bases). Trimming removed 4 bases from V and 6 bases from J, with 15 bases in between. This CDR3 is 13 amino acids long. Germline CDR1 SQVTM, CDR2 ANQGSEA. The CDR3 DNA reads TGCAGCGTTGGGTGGAGTGGGACACCTGAAGCTTTCTTT. It specifies CSVGWSGTPEAFF. The variable domain in full, with the rest retrieved from reference TRBV29-1 and TRBJ1-1, is SAVISQKPSRDICQRGTSLTIQCQVDSQVTMMFWYRQQPGQSLTLIATANQGSEATYESGFVIDKFPISRPNLTFSTLTVSNMSPEDSSIYLCSVGWSGTPEAFFGQGTRLTVV.

This chain connects TRBV11-3 to TRBJ2-2, with D possibly matching TRBD2 (6 bases). V was cut by 4 bases and J by 5 bases, with 17 bases left in between. In germline, CDR1 is SGHNT, CDR2 YENEEA. The CDR3 is 16 amino acids. This CDR3 reads CASSSDPGLPTGELFF. CDR3 bases: TGTGCCAGCAGCTCAGACCCGGGACTCCCGACCGGGGAGCTGTTTTTT.

The gene calls are TRBV12-2 and TRBJ2-1. TRBV12-2 is a pseudogene locus. This CDR3 comprises 16 residues. The CDR3 sequence: CASRLAGTHSYNEQFF. Here the CDR3 DNA reads TGTGCAAGTCGCTTAGCTGGGACCCACTCCTACAATGAGCAGTTCTTC.

V usage is TRBV30 and J usage is TRBJ2-7, with 7 bases that match TRBD1. The CDR3 is 13 amino acids. CDR1 is GTSNPN, CDR2 SVGIG, per germline (reference sequence). With V trimmed by 6 bases and J by 6 bases, 11 bases remained unmatched. Here the CDR3 DNA reads TGTGCCTGCGACCGGGACAGTGACGGCGAGCAGTACTTC. Protein sequence: CACDRDSDGEQYF.

A word on this clone: The junction differs from germline at one of its ends, possibly a read error. The chain employs TRBV19 and TRBJ2-5; TRBD1 is a possible D gene (6 bases). From germline, CDR1 is LNHDA and CDR2 SQIVND (reference sequence). The CDR3 length is 15 residues. Here the CDR3 reads CASSSGDLRQETQYF. For the CDR3, the DNA is TGTGCCAGTAGCTCAGGGGACCTCCGGCAAGAGACTCAGTACTTC.

There are a few counts of this clone. The chain recombines TRBV1 with TRBJ2-7; the table assigns TRBD2, which was not confirmed against the DNA. TRBV1 corresponds to a pseudogene. The CDR3 has 15 amino acids. The CDR3 loop reads CASSLMETQTYEQYF. The CDR3, as DNA: TGCGCCAGCAGCCTAATGGAGACCCAAACCTACGAGCAGTACTTC.

The chain combines TRBV29-1 with TRBJ1-1; possibly TRBD1 for D (6 bases). Germline lookup yields CDR1 SQVTM and CDR2 ANQGSEA. The CDR3 consists of 20 residues. The V and J ends lost 0 bases and 0 bases respectively, with 26 bases between them. CDR3 nucleotides: TGCAGCGTTGAAGAGAGTTCCGGACAGAATCCATGGGCGATGAACACTGAAGCTTTCTTT. Protein sequence: CSVEESSGQNPWAMNTEAFF.

The table lists this clone with a few counts. The chain links TRBV11-3 to TRBJ1-2; D perhaps matches TRBD1 (5 bases). CDR3 size: 15 residues. Germline values: CDR1 SGHNT, CDR2 YENEEA. The ends were cut back, 3 bases at V and 8 bases at J, with 19 bases in the middle. CDR3 sequence: CASSLAGALGRGYTF. The CDR3 DNA follows: TGTGCCAGCAGCTTGGCCGGGGCACTAGGTCGGGGCTACACCTTC.

The genes are TRBV11-3 and TRBJ2-3; D is possibly TRBD2 (5 bases). The germline gives CDR1 SGHNT, CDR2 YENEEA. CDR3 length equals 15 residues. V was pared by 3 bases and J by 0 bases, with 10 bases between. The CDR3 DNA sequence: TGTGCCAGCAGCTTCAAACGGGGAAGCACAGATACGCAGTATTTT. This codes for CASSFKRGSTDTQYF. Complete variable domain (other parts from reference TRBV11-3 and TRBJ2-3): EAGVVQSPRYKIIEKKQPVAFWCNPISGHNTLYWYLQNLGQGPELLIRYENEEAVDDSQLPKDRFSAERLKGVDSTLKIQPAELGDSAVYLCASSFKRGSTDTQYFGPGTRLTVL.

V usage is TRBV29-1 and J usage is TRBJ2-1; weak D call: TRBD2 (5 bases). There are 12 residues in the CDR3. The V end lost 5 bases, the J end lost 7 bases, and 12 bases lay between the germline ends. Germline V lookup: CDR1 SQVTM, CDR2 ANQGSEA. The CDR3 reads CSVTRADNEQFF. For the CDR3, the DNA is TGCAGCGTTACTAGAGCAGATAATGAGCAGTTCTTC.

V gene TRBV15 combines with J gene TRBJ1-4, with no clear D. CDR3 length: 16 amino acids. Germline CDR1 and CDR2: LNHNV and YYDKDF (reference sequence). Deletions cut 0 bases from V and 8 bases from J, with 16 bases between. The CDR3 DNA is TGTGCCACCAGCAGAGAGAGACGGGCCGGAGGGGAAAAACTGTTTTTT. Its protein is CATSRERRAGGEKLFF.

Here the CDR3 DNA reads TGTGCCAGCAGTCCAGAACTAGCGGGGTATCAAGAGACCCAGTACTTC. It yields the protein CASSPELAGYQETQYF. The chain combines TRBV6-8 with TRBJ2-5, with TRBD2 identical over 10 bases. V lost 5 bases, J lost 2 bases, and 8 bases stayed unmatched. Germline CDR1 reads MNHGY; CDR2 reads SAAAGT. This CDR3 is 16 amino acids long.

The chain uses TRBV28 and TRBJ1-1; D uncertain. The germline CDR1 and CDR2 sequences are MDHEN and SYDVKM. The CDR3 extends over 14 amino acids. Trimming stripped 8 bases from V and 6 bases from J, with 19 bases between. This chain's CDR3 is CASSSGGRRSEAFF. DNA for the CDR3: TGTGCCAGCTCTTCCGGCGGGAGGAGGTCTGAAGCTTTCTTT.

The chain uses TRBV19 and TRBJ1-1, with D unresolved. Germline values: CDR1 LNHDA, CDR2 SQIVND (reference sequence). The CDR3 contains 12 residues. The V and J ends lost 4 bases and 8 bases respectively, with 11 bases between them. The CDR3 DNA reads as TGTGCCAGTAGTACTGGACTCGTCGAAGCTTTCTTT. Translation: CASSTGLVEAFF.

This clone turned up a few times. The CDR3, as DNA: TGTGCCAGCAGAGATCAGGGGCCGACTGCAGAGCAGTACTTC. Protein sequence: CASRDQGPTAEQYF. The V call is TRBV9, the J call TRBJ2-7; TRBD1 is a possible D gene (6 bases). Germline lookup yields CDR1 SGDLS and CDR2 YYNGEE. Trimming removed 5 bases at V and 7 bases at J, with 19 bases between. CDR3 length: 14 amino acids.

Points on this clone: Germline is not matched at one junction end, which may reflect a read error. The DNA for the CDR3 is TGTGCCATCAGTGCCGGAGGGGGCTACTTCGGGGAGCTGTTTTTT. It codes for CAISAGGGYFGELFF. The chain employs TRBV6-8 and TRBJ2-2; tentative D call: TRBD1 (7 bases). Germline V gene sequence: CDR1 MNHGY, CDR2 SAAAGT. This CDR3 has 15 residues.

In this sample, this clone turned up a few times. The chain joins TRBV25-1 to TRBJ2-1; D not resolved. The V gene lost 6 bases and the J gene lost 6 bases, with 15 bases spanning the gap. This CDR3 has 14 residues. Germline V gene data show CDR1 as MGHDK and CDR2 as SYGVNS. CDR3 amino acids: CASRADRGGNEQFF. Written as DNA, the CDR3 is TGTGCCAGCAGGGCGGATAGAGGTGGCAATGAGCAGTTCTTC.

This clone came up a few times. The chain couples TRBV30 to TRBJ2-3; D unclear. Trimming pared 2 bases from V and 4 bases from J, leaving 7 bases between. The CDR3 loop spans 12 amino acids. Germline CDR1 reads GTSNPN; CDR2 reads SVGIG (reference sequence). The CDR3 is CAWSHLPDTQYF. For the CDR3, the DNA is TGTGCCTGGAGTCACCTCCCAGATACGCAGTATTTT.

The chain has TRBV15 and TRBJ1-4; TRBD1 matches at 9 bases. The CDR3 has 15 amino acids. The V gene's germline CDR1 is LNHNV and CDR2 YYDKDF (reference sequence). Trimming took 4 bases from V and 4 from J; bases not matched to a gene: 4. CDR3 in amino acids: CATSTEGQGNEKLFF. DNA for the CDR3: TGTGCCACCAGCACAGAGGGACAGGGTAATGAAAAACTGTTTTTT.

This chain uses TRBV19 with TRBJ1-5; perhaps TRBD1 as D (5 bases). This CDR3 has 13 residues. CDR1 and CDR2 from the germline V gene are LNHDA and SQIVND (reference sequence). Trimming shortened V by 3 bases and J by 6 bases, and 9 bases separated the two germline ends. CDR3: CASSIQGGQPQHF. CDR3 coding DNA: TGTGCCAGTAGTATTCAGGGAGGTCAGCCCCAGCATTTT. The variable domain in full, with the rest retrieved from reference TRBV19 and TRBJ1-5, is DGGITQSPKYLFRKEGQNVTLSCEQNLNHDAMYWYRQDPGQGLRLIYYSQIVNDFQKGDIAEGYSVSREKKESFPLTVTSAQKNPTAFYLCASSIQGGQPQHFGDGTRLSIL.

This clone occurred once. The chain links TRBV30 to TRBJ1-1; no clear D gene. Germline V lookup: CDR1 GTSNPN, CDR2 SVGIG (reference sequence). Trimming took off 4 bases at V and 9 bases at J, with 21 bases between the two ends. CDR3 size: 14 residues. CDR3 bases: TGTGCCTGGAATGTTAGAGGGAGTTGGAGACAAGCTTTCTTT. Its protein is CAWNVRGSWRQAFF.

This chain links TRBV22-1 with TRBJ1-4; the D call of TRBD1 is as the table states it, not checked on the DNA. TRBV22-1 represents a pseudogene. This CDR3 contains 15 residues. CDR3 sequence reads: CASSPGQGRGEKLFF. CDR3 coding DNA: TGTGCCAGCAGTCCGGGACAGGGGAGGGGTGAAAAACTGTTTTTT.

The J gene is TRBJ2-7, the V gene TRBV19, with a tentative D call TRBD1 (5 bases). Germline lookup yields CDR1 LNHDA and CDR2 SQIVND (reference sequence). The V and J ends lost 6 bases and 4 bases respectively, with 25 bases between them. The CDR3 is 17 residues long. The CDR3 coding sequence is TGTGCCAGTAGCCCAACCCCGCAGGGTTCGTCCTGGTACGAGCAGTACTTC. Translated: CASSPTPQGSSWYEQYF.

The rearrangement joins TRBV19 to TRBJ1-1, with a tentative D call TRBD1 (5 bases). Trimming pared 6 bases from V and 1 base from J, leaving 18 bases between. The CDR3 covers 16 residues. The V gene's germline CDR1 is LNHDA and CDR2 SQIVND (reference sequence). CDR3 amino acids: CASRPQGALGNTEAFF. The CDR3 bases are TGTGCCAGTAGACCCCAGGGAGCCCTGGGGAACACTGAAGCTTTCTTT.

This clone was detected only a few times. The rearrangement links TRBV6-1 to TRBJ1-5; unclear D gene. This CDR3 spans 15 amino acids. Germline CDR1 is MNHNS and CDR2 is SASEGT. V was cut by 2 bases and J by 4 bases, with 12 bases left in between. CDR3 coding DNA: TGTGCCAGCAGTGAATCCGGGAAATATAATCAGCCCCAGCATTTT. Translating gives CASSESGKYNQPQHF.